This T cell receptor (beta chain) is drawn from a study of shared clonotypes between healthy human individuals. Libraries were prepared by immunoSEQ multiplex PCR; TCRdb keeps only in-frame clonotypes and omits some of them. In the table there are about 2.1 million clones, roughly 91% of which are singletons. Germline V gene sequence: CDR1 SGDLS, CDR2 YYNGEE. The CDR3 has 18 amino acids. V lost 3 bases and J 5 bases, leaving 26 bases between the germline ends. Naive CD8 populations comprised CD45RO-negative cells positively selected for CCR7, excluding terminally differentiated effector memory CD45RA+ cells.

What was sequenced was naive CD8+ T cells from PBMCs. This TCR was recovered from a man aged 18 to 29 in good health. Some clones in this sample may be carry-over from other donors' samples. J is TRBJ2-5 and V is TRBV9; D is tentatively TRBD1 or TRBD2 (5 bases each). The CDR3 nucleotides are TGTGCCAGCAGCGACGCGGAGAGCCGGGACCGGAATCTCGAGACCCAGTACTTC. Translation gives CASSDAESRDRNLETQYF.